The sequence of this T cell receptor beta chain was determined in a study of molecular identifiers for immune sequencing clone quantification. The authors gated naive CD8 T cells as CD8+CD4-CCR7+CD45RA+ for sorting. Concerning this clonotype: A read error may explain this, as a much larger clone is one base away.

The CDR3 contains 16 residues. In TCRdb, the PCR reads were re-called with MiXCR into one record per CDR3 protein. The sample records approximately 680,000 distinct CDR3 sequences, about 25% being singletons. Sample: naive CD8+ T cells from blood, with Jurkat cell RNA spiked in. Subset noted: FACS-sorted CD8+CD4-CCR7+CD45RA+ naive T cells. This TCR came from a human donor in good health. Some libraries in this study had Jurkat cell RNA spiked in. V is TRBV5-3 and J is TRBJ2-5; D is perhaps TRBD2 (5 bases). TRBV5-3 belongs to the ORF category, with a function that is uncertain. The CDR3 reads CASSLIASTTQETQCF. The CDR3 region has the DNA TGTGCCAGCAGCTTGATTGCTAGCACCACTCAAGAGACCCAGTGCTTC.